The 9 T cell receptor beta chains below come from one sample, sequenced in a study of cytomegalovirus exposure and HLA in healthy donors. The primer mix had 60 Vbeta and 13 Jbeta primers. Sequencing used immunoSEQ multiplex PCR; TCRdb keeps in-frame clones, though not all of them. The table includes some 150,000 clones, about 61% detected once. The sample comprised PBMCs. These receptors all stem from a woman aged 40 to 49 in good health and CMV-seronegative.

This clone was counted a few times. The gene calls are TRBV7-9 and TRBJ1-1; D ambiguous. Per the germline V gene, CDR1 is SEHNR and CDR2 is FQNEAQ (reference sequence). The CDR3 spans 12 residues. V was cut by 6 bases and J by 3 bases, with 8 bases left in between. The CDR3 DNA follows: TGTGCCAGCAGTTCGAGGTACACTGAAGCTTTCTTT. This translates into CASSSRYTEAFF.

The CDR3 sequence: CASSSGQTHTEAFF. The CDR3 DNA is TGCGCCAGCAGCTCAGGACAGACCCACACTGAAGCTTTCTTT. J is TRBJ1-1 and V is TRBV5-1, with a weak D call TRBD1 (6 bases). The CDR3 covers 14 residues. The V and J ends lost 3 bases and 3 bases respectively, with 12 bases between them. CDR1 SGHRS and CDR2 YFSETQ come from the germline V gene.

The CDR3 protein is CASSVSGQGDTIYF. The DNA for the CDR3 is TGCGCCAGCAGCGTCTCGGGACAGGGGGACACCATATATTTT. V gene TRBV5-1 combines with J gene TRBJ1-3, with 11 bases identical to TRBD1. CDR1 and CDR2 from the germline V gene are SGHRS and YFSETQ. With V trimmed by 4 bases and J by 8 bases, 5 bases remained unmatched. The CDR3 runs to 14 residues.

The chain links TRBV5-6 to TRBJ2-3, with TRBD2 matching 7 bases. V shed 2 bases, J shed 1 base, and the junction held 1 base outside the gene matches. CDR3 length: 14 residues. Germline lookup yields CDR1 SGHDT and CDR2 YYEEEE. The CDR3 DNA reads TGTGCCAGCAGCTTTCGGGGGGGCACAGATACGCAGTATTTT. Its protein is CASSFRGGTDTQYF.

This chain connects TRBV7-3 to TRBJ2-7; 9 nucleotides match TRBD1. The CDR3 contains 15 residues. After removal of 5 bases from V and 6 bases from J, the junction contained 11 bases not matched to a gene. Germline V gives CDR1 SGHTA, CDR2 FQGTGA. CDR3 bases: TGTGCCAGCAGCAATCCCGGGACAGGGTACGGCGAGCAGTACTTC. The encoded protein is CASSNPGTGYGEQYF.

The chain links TRBV10-3 to TRBJ2-5; TRBD2 aligns across 11 bases. CDR1 and CDR2 from the germline V gene are ENHRY and SYGVKD. J lost 1 base, V lost 0 bases, and 4 bases had no gene match. There are 17 residues in the CDR3. The CDR3 region is CAISESSSGGAQETQYF. CDR3 coding DNA: TGTGCCATCAGTGAGTCGAGTAGCGGGGGGGCCCAAGAGACCCAGTACTTC.

This clone has only a few counts. The genes are TRBV29-1 and TRBJ2-2; D is possibly TRBD1 (6 bases). The V end lost 6 bases, the J end lost 4 bases, and 12 bases lay between the germline ends. The CDR3 loop spans 13 amino acids. Germline values: CDR1 SQVTM, CDR2 ANQGSEA. The CDR3 DNA reads as TGCAGCGTGAGGACAGATGGCACCGGGGAGCTGTTTTTT. Translating gives CSVRTDGTGELFF.

For this clone: The junction departs from the called germline gene at one end, perhaps through a read error. The same CDR3 arises from other DNA sequences in this sample as well. J is TRBJ1-1 and V is TRBV7-9; D ambiguous. CDR1 SEHNR and CDR2 FQNEAQ come from the germline V gene (reference sequence). This CDR3 has 12 residues. The CDR3 DNA follows: TGTTCCAGCAGCTTTGGCGGGACTGAAGCTTTCTTT. Protein product: CSSSFGGTEAFF. Full variable domain (missing parts from reference TRBV7-9 and TRBJ1-1): DTGVSQNPRHKITKRGQNVTFRCDPISEHNRLYWYRQTLGQGPEFLTYFQNEAQLEKSRLLSDRFSAERPKGSFSTLEIQRTEQGDSAMYLCSSSFGGTEAFFGQGTRLTVV.

V is TRBV9 and J is TRBJ2-3, with 8 nucleotides matching TRBD2. The germline CDR1 and CDR2 sequences are SGDLS and YYNGEE. V lost 1 base and J lost 2; bases outside the gene matches: 6. The CDR3 totals 16 residues. The CDR3 DNA is TGTGCCAGCAGCGTACACGGGGGGGCCAACACAGATACGCAGTATTTT. Translated: CASSVHGGANTDTQYF.